These 31 T cell receptor beta chains came from one sample sequenced in a study of T-cell reconstitution after alpha-beta-depleted transplantation in children. The TCRbeta library incorporated unique molecular identifiers. From the PCR reads, TCRdb called clonotypes with MiXCR, one entry per CDR3 protein. The sample consists of 480,000 or so distinct CDR3 sequences, over 9.5% of them appearing once. The sequencing here drew on PBMCs, taken before TCRalphabeta/CD19-depleted stem cell transplant. The receptors were gathered from a child under 10 years old with inherited bone marrow failure, due to receive a stem cell transplant.

The V call is TRBV24-1, the J call TRBJ2-1; 12 bases align to TRBD2. There are 15 residues in the CDR3. V lost 7 bases to trimming and J lost 4 bases; unmatched junction nucleotides: 4. In germline, CDR1 is KGHDR, CDR2 SFDVKD. This chain's CDR3 is CATSTSGRLYNEQFF. The CDR3 bases are TGTGCCACCAGCACTAGCGGGAGGCTTTACAATGAGCAGTTCTTC.

This CDR3 is CSARVGGGSSYEQYF. CDR3 DNA sequence: TGCAGTGCTAGAGTGGGGGGGGGCTCCTCCTACGAGCAGTACTTC. The chain is built from TRBV20-1 and TRBJ2-7; D possibly corresponds to TRBD2 (7 bases). The CDR3 has 15 residues. V lost 1 base, J lost 0 bases, and 13 bases lay in between. Germline CDR1 and CDR2: DFQATT and SNEGSKA (reference sequence).

The chain employs TRBV9 and TRBJ2-7; TRBD2 matches at 7 bases. CDR3 length equals 15 residues. V trimming: 3 bases; J trimming: 2 bases; junction bases outside the gene matches: 8. Germline V gene data show CDR1 as SGDLS and CDR2 as YYNGEE. The DNA for the CDR3 is TGTGCCAGCAGCGCGGGCGGGGGACCTCCCTACGAGCAGTACTTC. This translates into CASSAGGGPPYEQYF.

This clonotype came up many times. This chain uses TRBV4-3 with TRBJ2-5; D gene ambiguous. The CDR3 sequence is 15 residues long. V lost 1 base to trimming and J lost 2 bases, with 11 bases between them. The germline V gene has CDR1 LGHNA and CDR2 YSLEER. The CDR3 sequence is CASSQGFGAQETQYF. As DNA, the CDR3 is TGCGCCAGCAGCCAAGGGTTCGGCGCGCAAGAGACCCAGTACTTC.

There are many counts of this clonotype. The CDR3 sequence: CASSQVGTSGTYEQYF. CDR3 coding DNA: TGCGCCAGCAGCCAAGTCGGGACTAGCGGGACCTACGAGCAGTACTTC. V and J are TRBV4-1 and TRBJ2-7; 13 nucleotides align to TRBD2. The CDR3 is 16 residues long. The junction had 2 bases not matched to a gene; V was cut back by 1 base and J by 2 bases. Per the germline V gene, CDR1 is MGHRA and CDR2 is YSYEKL.

V is TRBV23-1 and J is TRBJ2-7, with TRBD1 matching over 8 bases. TRBV23-1 is an ORF for which the function is uncertain. V was pared by 0 bases and J by 3 bases, with 10 bases of the junction left unmatched. CDR3 size: 17 residues. The CDR3 sequence is CASSQSRVTGDHYEQYF. The CDR3 coding sequence is TGCGCCAGCAGTCAATCGCGAGTGACAGGGGACCACTACGAGCAGTACTTC.

This clonotype appeared a few times. This chain connects TRBV5-4 to TRBJ2-5, with D possibly matching TRBD2 (6 bases). CDR3 size: 14 residues. Between the trimmed V and J ends, which lost 2 bases and 0 bases, there was a span of 8 bases. Germline loops: CDR1 SGHNT, CDR2 YYREEE (reference sequence). Here the CDR3 reads CASSFGGNQETQYF. CDR3 nucleotides: TGTGCCAGCAGCTTTGGGGGGAACCAAGAGACCCAGTACTTC.

This clonotype was recorded at least ten times. The rearrangement uses TRBV10-3 and TRBJ2-4; 12 positions agree with TRBD1. Germline V gene lookup returns CDR1 ENHRY and CDR2 SYGVKD. The V gene end was trimmed by 0 bases and the J gene end by 0 bases; junction bases not matched to a gene: 6. This CDR3 is built from 19 residues. The CDR3 nucleotides are TGTGCCATCAGTGAGTCGGAGGGACAGGGGGCTCGAGCCAAAAACATTCAGTACTTC. Translated: CAISESEGQGARAKNIQYF.

The gene calls are TRBV7-6 and TRBJ2-1, with 8 positions matching TRBD2. Looked up from germline, CDR1 is SGHVS and CDR2 is FNYEAQ. The V gene end was trimmed by 9 bases and the J gene end by 9 bases; junction bases not matched to a gene: 13. This CDR3 is 14 amino acids long. The CDR3 spells CASGGEAGDREQFF. The CDR3 bases are TGTGCCAGTGGTGGGGAAGCGGGAGATCGTGAGCAGTTCTTC. The full variable domain, rest sourced from reference TRBV7-6 and TRBJ2-1, is GAGVSQSPRYKVTKRGQDVALRCDPISGHVSLYWYRQALGQGPEFLTYFNYEAQQDKSGLPNDRFSAERPEGSISTLTIQRTEQRDSAMYRCASGGEAGDREQFFGPGTRLTVL.

This clonotype appeared a few times. The chain carries TRBV18 and TRBJ2-5, with TRBD1 matching over 7 bases. Germline V gene data show CDR1 as KGHSH and CDR2 as LQKENI. The V segment lost 0 bases and the J segment 1 base; nucleotides outside the gene matches: 5. The length of the CDR3 is 16 residues. The CDR3 sequence is CASSPPGDRAQETQYF. The CDR3, as DNA: TGTGCCAGCTCACCACCGGGGGACAGAGCCCAAGAGACCCAGTACTTC.

This clonotype was recorded at least ten times. The V call is TRBV11-2, the J call TRBJ1-2, with TRBD1 matching over 7 bases. The CDR3 loop spans 15 amino acids. With 5 bases clipped from V and 4 bases from J, the junction kept 10 bases outside the gene matches. CDR1 SGHAT and CDR2 FQNNGV come from the germline V gene. CDR3: CASSPPEGDSYGYTF. For the CDR3, the DNA is TGTGCCAGCAGCCCGCCCGAGGGGGACAGCTATGGCTACACCTTC.

This clonotype was seen at least ten times. V and J are TRBV24-1 and TRBJ1-1; weak D call: TRBD1 (6 bases). Trimming left V 1 base short and J 8 bases short, with 10 bases between. CDR3 length: 13 amino acids. Per the germline V gene, CDR1 is KGHDR and CDR2 is SFDVKD. The CDR3 sequence: CATSDLWTEEAFF. In DNA, the CDR3 is TGTGCCACCAGTGATTTATGGACAGAAGAAGCTTTCTTT.

J is TRBJ2-7 and V is TRBV6-1, with D possibly TRBD1 on 6 matching bases. V was trimmed by 6 bases and J by 3 bases, leaving 15 bases between them. The germline V gene has CDR1 MNHNS and CDR2 SASEGT. This CDR3 is built from 14 residues. The CDR3 coding sequence is TGTGCCAGCAGCCCGGACAGCCTTTTCTACGAGCAGTACTTC. Translation gives CASSPDSLFYEQYF.

This clonotype was seen at least ten times. The rearrangement joins TRBV12-3 or TRBV12-4 to TRBJ2-2, with D possibly matching TRBD2 (6 bases). Trimming stripped 5 bases from V and 2 bases from J, with 9 bases between. The CDR3 covers 14 residues. The CDR3 DNA reads TGTGCCAGCAGTAAGGGACTCAACACCGGGGAGCTGTTTTTT. This sequence encodes CASSKGLNTGELFF.

This clonotype was recorded at least ten times. The genes are TRBV6-5 and TRBJ1-2; 8 bases line up with TRBD1. J lost 0 bases, V lost 0 bases, and 9 bases had no gene match. The CDR3 has 18 amino acids. Germline V gene data show CDR1 as MNHEY and CDR2 as SVGAGI. CDR3 nucleotide sequence: TGTGCCAGCAGTTACTCGCTAGGACAGGGCCTTCCTAACTATGGCTACACCTTC. Encoded protein: CASSYSLGQGLPNYGYTF.

The V call is TRBV19, the J call TRBJ2-1; D is possibly TRBD2 (5 bases). CDR1 and CDR2 from the germline V gene are LNHDA and SQIVND (reference sequence). Trimming stripped 5 bases from V and 0 bases from J, with 11 bases between. This CDR3 has 15 residues. The CDR3 DNA reads TGTGCCAGTAGTGTTAGCGTGAGCTCCTACAATGAGCAGTTCTTC. It yields the protein CASSVSVSSYNEQFF.

The table lists this clonotype with many counts. The V call is TRBV12-3 or TRBV12-4, the J call TRBJ2-7; the D gene is possibly TRBD1 (6 bases). The CDR3 spans 14 residues. Trimming cost V 7 bases and J 3 bases, with 16 bases left between them. The CDR3 DNA sequence: TGTGCCAGCACCCAAGGTGGACAGCACTACGAGCAGTACTTC. Translating it yields CASTQGGQHYEQYF.

This clonotype was seen only a few times. This chain joins TRBV6-1 and TRBJ1-5, with 8 positions matching TRBD1. V lost 6 bases, J lost 4 bases, and 2 bases stayed unmatched. Germline V gene sequence: CDR1 MNHNS, CDR2 SASEGT. This CDR3 comprises 13 residues. CDR3 DNA: TGTGCCAGCAGCTGGGACAGGAATCAGCCCCAGCATTTT. It translates to CASSWDRNQPQHF.

Comment on this clonotype: With a much larger clone just one base away, this may be a read error. V usage is TRBV3-1 and J usage is TRBJ2-7; TRBD2 agrees at 11 bases. The V gene end was trimmed by 8 bases and the J gene end by 6 bases; junction bases not matched to a gene: 24. This CDR3 has 19 residues. Germline-derived CDR1 and CDR2 are LGHDT and YNNKEL (reference sequence). The CDR3 DNA reads TGTGCCAGCTGTTTGGGAACTAGCGGGAGTTCAAATATTTTAGCCGAGCAGTACTTC. Amino acids: CASCLGTSGSSNILAEQYF.

There are many counts of this clonotype. The chain employs TRBV10-3 and TRBJ1-5; no reliable D call. The CDR3 has 14 amino acids. Deletions cut 7 bases from V and 1 base from J, with 11 bases between. Germline CDR1 and CDR2: ENHRY and SYGVKD. As DNA, the CDR3 is TGTGCCATCATGGAGCCCGGCAGCAATCAGCCCCAGCATTTT. Translating gives CAIMEPGSNQPQHF.

This clonotype was observed many times. V usage is TRBV27 and J usage is TRBJ1-1; D unclear. The CDR3 is 15 residues long. Trimming stripped 0 bases from V and 5 bases from J, with 13 bases between. Germline-derived CDR1 and CDR2 are MNHEY and SMNVEV (reference sequence). The CDR3 nucleotides are TGTGCCAGCAGTTTATCAAGGATAGGGAGGACTGAAGCTTTCTTT. Protein sequence: CASSLSRIGRTEAFF.

The chain joins TRBV5-1 to TRBJ2-7; D is uncertain. The CDR3 is 15 residues long. CDR1 is SGHRS and CDR2 is YFSETQ in the germline V gene. V was cut by 1 base and J by 3 bases, with 14 bases left in between. The CDR3 region has the DNA TGCGCCAGCAGCTTGAGTGGGCAGGTTAACTACGAGCAGTACTTC. Protein: CASSLSGQVNYEQYF.

The rearrangement links TRBV4-3 to TRBJ2-1, with 9 positions matching TRBD2. The V and J ends lost 0 bases and 5 bases, in that order; junction bases with no gene match: 11. CDR1 and CDR2 from the germline V gene are LGHNA and YSLEER. The CDR3 spans 18 residues. CDR3: CASSQEATSGHRHNEQFF. The CDR3 DNA reads as TGCGCCAGCAGCCAAGAGGCAACTAGCGGGCACCGCCACAATGAGCAGTTCTTC.

The sample holds many counts of this clonotype. J is TRBJ1-1 and V is TRBV27; D may be TRBD1 (5 bases). V lost 7 bases to trimming and J lost 5 bases, with 17 bases between them. Germline-derived CDR1 and CDR2 are MNHEY and SMNVEV (reference sequence). This CDR3 has 14 amino acids. The CDR3 loop is CASTPSSRGTEAFF. The CDR3 region has the DNA TGTGCCAGCACCCCCTCCTCCCGGGGGACTGAAGCTTTCTTT.

This clonotype was seen repeatedly, ten times or more. The gene calls are TRBV5-5 and TRBJ1-1; tentative D call: TRBD1 (6 bases). Germline loops: CDR1 SGHKS, CDR2 YYEKEE (reference sequence). V was trimmed by 5 bases and J by 6 bases, leaving 17 bases between them. This CDR3 is 14 amino acids long. The CDR3 loop reads CASRLTNRVSEAFF. CDR3 DNA: TGTGCCAGCAGGTTAACAAACAGGGTTTCTGAAGCTTTCTTT.

In its sample, this clonotype was seen many times. The chain recombines TRBV12-3 or TRBV12-4 with TRBJ1-5; 8 bases match TRBD1. The junction had 10 bases not matched to a gene; V was cut back by 6 bases and J by 6 bases. The CDR3 loop spans 15 amino acids. The CDR3, as DNA: TGTGCCAGCAGGTCGCAGGGGGCAAGCTCTCAGCCCCAGCATTTT. Translated, it gives CASRSQGASSQPQHF.

This clonotype was found many times. The chain combines TRBV20-1 with TRBJ1-4; no reliable D call. V lost 6 bases, J lost 2 bases, and 10 bases lay in between. CDR3 length equals 13 residues. Germline V gene lookup returns CDR1 DFQATT and CDR2 SNEGSKA (reference sequence). The CDR3 nucleotides are TGCAGTGCCTCCGACATGACTAATGAAAAACTGTTTTTT. Protein: CSASDMTNEKLFF.

The count of this clonotype is one. Since a much larger clone is just one base distant, this may be a read error. The gene calls are TRBV15 and TRBJ2-2; TRBD2 agrees at 7 bases. Trimming at V came to 3 bases and at J to 4 bases, leaving 11 bases not matched to a gene. Germline V CDR1 and CDR2: LNHNV, YYDKDF (reference sequence). CDR3 length: 17 amino acids. The CDR3 here is CATSRAGGRGITGELFF. As DNA, the CDR3 is TGTGCCACCAGCAGGGCCGGTGGGAGGGGAATCACCGGGGAGCTGTTTTTT. Variable domain in full (rest from reference TRBV15 and TRBJ2-2): DAMVIQNPRYQVTQFGKPVTLSCSQTLNHNVMYWYQQKSSQAPKLLFHYYDKDFNNEADTPDNFQSRRPNTSFCFLDIRSPGLGDTAMYLCATSRAGGRGITGELFFGEGSRLTVL.

This chain connects TRBV19 to TRBJ1-5; D uncertain. V was clipped by 7 bases and J by 11 bases, with 24 bases between them. Germline V gene sequence: CDR1 LNHDA, CDR2 SQIVND (reference sequence). The CDR3 is made up of 15 amino acids. The CDR3 protein is CASNSLGRSGGSQHF. The CDR3 DNA reads TGTGCCAGTAATTCCCTTGGCCGTTCAGGTGGGTCCCAGCATTTT.

The sample holds many counts of this clonotype. The CDR3 coding sequence is TGTGCCAGCAGCAAGGACAGATATAGCAATCAGCCCCAGCATTTT. The encoded protein is CASSKDRYSNQPQHF. This chain joins TRBV12-3 or TRBV12-4 and TRBJ1-5, with D maybe TRBD1 (6 bases). The CDR3 spans 15 residues. V lost 6 bases, J lost 0 bases, and 12 bases lay in between.

The sample holds one count of this clonotype. V is TRBV18 and J is TRBJ2-1; D perhaps matches TRBD1 (5 bases). The germline CDR1 and CDR2 sequences are KGHSH and LQKENI. CDR3 length: 14 residues. Trimming cost V 5 bases and J 2 bases, with 10 bases left between them. The DNA of the CDR3 is TGTGCCAGCTCAATGTCAGGGACCTACAATGAGCAGTTCTTC. Its protein product is CASSMSGTYNEQFF.